What follows are 30 T cell receptor beta chains derived from one specimen sequenced in a study of CD8 T cells in Susac syndrome. A quantity of about 0.45 to 1 ug RNA underwent reverse transcription using random hexamers. TCRdb passed the immunoSEQ multiplex PCR reads through MiXCR, listing each CDR3 protein once. This sample has about 300,000 distinct CDR3 sequences; 70% to 90% occur once, and the top ten carry approximately 0.18%. Sequencing was done on a sample of CD8+ T cells from PBMCs. The origin of the receptors is a human donor with multiple sclerosis.

This rearrangement joins TRBV6-2 or TRBV6-3 to TRBJ2-7; the D gene is possibly TRBD2 (6 bases). Trimming shortened V by 4 bases and J by 3 bases, and 28 bases separated the two germline ends. The CDR3 has 19 residues. The germline V gene encodes CDR1 MNHEY and CDR2 SVGEGT. The CDR3 nucleotides are TGTGCCAGCAGTTCCTTAATAACGGAGGAGGGCGGGGACTTCTACGAGCAGTACTTC. Amino acids: CASSSLITEEGGDFYEQYF.

This chain uses TRBV6-2 or TRBV6-3 with TRBJ2-7, with D possibly TRBD1 on 5 matching bases. V shed 1 base and J shed 2 bases, with 6 bases lying between them. The CDR3 is made up of 13 amino acids. Germline V gives CDR1 MNHEY, CDR2 SVGEGT. The CDR3 loop reads CASSYLTAYEQYF. In DNA form, the CDR3 reads TGTGCCAGCAGTTACTTGACAGCCTACGAGCAGTACTTC.

The V gene is TRBV7-8, the J gene TRBJ1-5, with TRBD1 matching over 8 bases. With V trimmed by 6 bases and J by 2 bases, 9 bases remained unmatched. This CDR3 comprises 16 residues. CDR1 and CDR2 (germline): SGHVS, FQNEAQ. As DNA, the CDR3 is TGTGCCAGCAGTGACGACAGGGGATTAGGCAATCAGCCCCAGCATTTT. This sequence encodes CASSDDRGLGNQPQHF.

The chain uses TRBV11-2 and TRBJ2-1, with D maybe TRBD2 (6 bases). Germline loops: CDR1 SGHAT, CDR2 FQNNGV. This CDR3 contains 17 residues. The V and J ends lost 3 bases and 7 bases respectively, with 22 bases between them. The CDR3: CASSFHGSGGMGNEQFF. As DNA, the CDR3 is TGTGCCAGCAGCTTCCACGGGTCGGGCGGGATGGGGAATGAGCAGTTCTTC.

The chain couples TRBV11-1 to TRBJ2-1; D tentatively reads TRBD1 or TRBD2 (5 bases each). The CDR3 sequence is 17 residues long. The germline V and J ends were trimmed by 5 bases and 0 bases, with 17 bases remaining between them. Germline-derived CDR1 and CDR2 are SGHAT and FQDESV (reference sequence). DNA of the CDR3: TGTGCCAGCAGCCCTGGGACGTTACTTAGCTCCTACAATGAGCAGTTCTTC. This gives the protein CASSPGTLLSSYNEQFF.

The chain couples TRBV29-1 to TRBJ2-7; 8 bases fit TRBD1. Germline CDR1 SQVTM, CDR2 ANQGSEA. Trimming removed 4 bases from V and 5 bases from J; junction bases left unmatched: 4. The length of the CDR3 is 12 residues. The CDR3 sequence: CSVGPGGDEQYF. In DNA form, the CDR3 reads TGCAGCGTTGGTCCAGGGGGCGACGAGCAGTACTTC.

The chain is built from TRBV12-3 or TRBV12-4 and TRBJ2-7, with D tentatively TRBD1 (5 bases). The CDR3 is 13 amino acids. Trimming pared 5 bases from V and 3 bases from J, leaving 11 bases between. DNA for the CDR3: TGTGCCAGCAGTGGACAAAAACGCTACGAGCAGTACTTC. Translating gives CASSGQKRYEQYF.

This sequence joins TRBV27 and TRBJ1-2, with D possibly matching TRBD1 (5 bases). CDR3 length equals 14 residues. Trimming left V 5 bases short and J 4 bases short, with 14 bases between. CDR1 MNHEY and CDR2 SMNVEV come from the germline V gene (reference sequence). The CDR3 DNA reads as TGTGCCAGCAGTCCACAGGACAAGAGCTATGGCTACACCTTC. This encodes CASSPQDKSYGYTF.

This chain links TRBV2 with TRBJ2-1; 8 bases line up with TRBD2. The ends lost 6 bases at V and 8 bases at J; junction bases unmatched: 12. The CDR3 runs to 15 residues. Germline CDR1 is SNHLY and CDR2 is FYNNEI. The CDR3 bases are TGTGCCAGCAGGGCCGGGACTAGTCTCAACTATGAGCAGTTCTTC. Amino acid sequence: CASRAGTSLNYEQFF.

The chain uses TRBV28 and TRBJ2-3; D is unresolved. The CDR3 has 15 amino acids. Germline loops: CDR1 MDHEN, CDR2 SYDVKM. Trimming removed 2 bases at V and 2 bases at J, with 11 bases between. The CDR3 nucleotides read TGTGCCAGCAGTTTAGTACAAGAAGCCACAGATACGCAGTATTTT. Translation gives CASSLVQEATDTQYF.

The rearrangement joins TRBV29-1 to TRBJ2-5; D might be TRBD2 (6 bases). From germline, CDR1 is SQVTM and CDR2 ANQGSEA. This CDR3 has 11 residues. Between the trimmed V and J ends, which lost 1 base and 9 bases, there was a span of 9 bases. The CDR3 bases are TGCAGCGTTGAAGGCGGGGAGGCCCAGTACTTC. It is translated as CSVEGGEAQYF.

The V call is TRBV20-1, the J call TRBJ2-5; 7 bases map to TRBD2. The CDR3 contains 14 residues. Trimming took 6 bases from V and 7 from J; bases not matched to a gene: 14. Germline loops: CDR1 DFQATT, CDR2 SNEGSKA (reference sequence). The CDR3 DNA follows: TGCAGTGCCACAACTAGCGCCCTAGTGGGGACCCAGTACTTC. Translating it yields CSATTSALVGTQYF.

As regards this clonotype: One junction end disagrees with the germline gene, perhaps due to a read error. This chain links TRBV3-1 with TRBJ2-3; 12 bases match TRBD2. This CDR3 is 16 amino acids long. Germline CDR1 and CDR2: LGHDT and YNNKEL (reference sequence). This CDR3 is CASSQLTSGGTDAQYF. Written as DNA, the CDR3 is TGTGCCAGCAGCCAATTAACTAGCGGGGGGACAGATGCGCAGTATTTT.

The rearrangement uses TRBV27 and TRBJ1-2; D not certain. Germline V lookup: CDR1 MNHEY, CDR2 SMNVEV (reference sequence). This CDR3 is 12 amino acids long. V lost 6 bases to trimming and J lost 7 bases, with 12 bases between them. In DNA, the CDR3 is TGTGCCAGCAGGACAAGGTCATTTGGCTACACCTTC. It translates to CASRTRSFGYTF.

The rearrangement joins TRBV20-1 to TRBJ1-2, with D perhaps matching TRBD1 (5 bases). This CDR3 has 13 amino acids. The V gene lost 0 bases and the J gene lost 5 bases, with 10 bases spanning the gap. Germline V gene lookup returns CDR1 DFQATT and CDR2 SNEGSKA (reference sequence). CDR3 loop: CSAREPQGYGYTF. The DNA for the CDR3 is TGCAGTGCTAGAGAGCCGCAGGGATATGGCTACACCTTC.

This clonotype was picked up a small number of times. The chain uses TRBV24-1 and TRBJ2-1; no firm D call. Trimming stripped 1 base from V and 8 bases from J, with 5 bases between. The CDR3 spans 12 residues. CDR1 and CDR2 from the germline V gene are KGHDR and SFDVKD. DNA of the CDR3: TGTGCCACCAGTGATTTAGGCCATGAGCAGTTCTTC. This translates into CATSDLGHEQFF.

The chain has TRBV11-2 and TRBJ1-2, with D maybe TRBD1 (5 bases). Germline CDR1 reads SGHAT; CDR2 reads FQNNGV. The CDR3 runs 11 residues. Trimming left V 5 bases short and J 14 bases short, with 15 bases between. Here the CDR3 reads CASSPGVVLTF. The CDR3 bases are TGTGCCAGCAGCCCGGGGGTCGTCCTTACCTTC.

The rearrangement joins TRBV6-2 or TRBV6-3 to TRBJ2-1; weak D call: TRBD1 (6 bases). The V gene lost 0 bases and the J gene lost 4 bases, with 13 bases spanning the gap. This CDR3 spans 16 amino acids. Germline CDR1 MNHEY, CDR2 SVGEGT. The CDR3 protein is CASSYSLGGVYNEQFF. CDR3 in DNA: TGTGCCAGCAGTTACTCGCTAGGGGGTGTTTACAATGAGCAGTTCTTC.

This chain's CDR3 is CASSPSRTGPTDTQYF. CDR3 bases: TGTGCCAGCAGTCCCAGTCGGACAGGGCCCACAGATACGCAGTATTTT. The V gene is TRBV6-4, the J gene TRBJ2-3, with 8 bases fitting TRBD1. This CDR3 is 16 amino acids long. Germline loops: CDR1 MRHNA, CDR2 SNTAGT. V lost 5 bases, J lost 2 bases, and 9 bases stayed unmatched.

The count of this clonotype is one. The chain employs TRBV12-3 or TRBV12-4 and TRBJ2-1; 7 positions agree with TRBD2. Trimming removed 4 bases from V and 12 bases from J; junction bases left unmatched: 3. The CDR3 is 11 residues long. The CDR3, as DNA: TGTGCCAGCAGTTCGGCGGGGGTGCAGTTCTTC. The encoded protein is CASSSAGVQFF.

The chain employs TRBV7-9 and TRBJ1-4; TRBD1 matches 7 bases. Germline values: CDR1 SEHNR, CDR2 FQNEAQ (reference sequence). This CDR3 has 15 residues. The V segment lost 6 bases and the J segment 1 base; nucleotides outside the gene matches: 5. The CDR3 DNA follows: TGTGCCAGCAGTGCCCGGACAGGAACTAATGAAAAACTGTTTTTT. It codes for CASSARTGTNEKLFF.

This chain connects TRBV7-8 to TRBJ2-7, with 12 bases fitting TRBD2. Germline-derived CDR1 and CDR2 are SGHVS and FQNEAQ. The CDR3 consists of 17 residues. V dropped 4 bases and J dropped 2; count of bases not matched to a gene: 9. The CDR3 spells CASSSRLAGVIPYEQYF. CDR3 in DNA: TGTGCCAGCAGCTCGCGACTAGCGGGGGTAATCCCCTACGAGCAGTACTTC.

The chain combines TRBV9 with TRBJ1-1; D unresolved. Germline V lookup: CDR1 SGDLS, CDR2 YYNGEE. Trimming stripped 2 bases from V and 0 bases from J, with 17 bases between. The CDR3 has 17 residues. This CDR3 reads CASSVRPQSPMNTEAFF. DNA for the CDR3: TGTGCCAGCAGCGTGAGGCCCCAATCCCCTATGAACACTGAAGCTTTCTTT.

Here the CDR3 reads CASSPEAGDEQYF. CDR3 sequence (DNA): TGTGCCAGCAGCCCAGAAGCGGGTGACGAGCAGTACTTC. The rearrangement links TRBV3-1 to TRBJ2-7; D might be TRBD2 (6 bases). Germline assignment: CDR1 LGHDT and CDR2 YNNKEL (reference sequence). This CDR3 is 13 amino acids long. Trimming shortened V by 4 bases and J by 5 bases, and 12 bases separated the two germline ends.

This chain links TRBV7-9 with TRBJ1-3, with D uncertain. The CDR3 length is 13 residues. V shed 7 bases and J shed 0 bases, with 7 bases lying between them. Germline V gene sequence: CDR1 SEHNR, CDR2 FQNEAQ (reference sequence). The CDR3 is CASILSSGNTIYF. DNA for the CDR3: TGTGCCAGCATCCTCAGCTCTGGAAACACCATATATTTT.

The CDR3 sequence is CSVESREDYGYTF. The DNA of the CDR3 is TGCAGCGTTGAAAGCAGGGAGGACTATGGCTACACCTTC. The V and J genes are TRBV29-1 and TRBJ1-2; a possible D gene is TRBD1 (5 bases). From germline, CDR1 is SQVTM and CDR2 ANQGSEA. The germline V and J ends were trimmed by 2 bases and 3 bases, with 10 bases remaining between them. This CDR3 is built from 13 residues. The whole variable domain, remainder taken from reference TRBV29-1 and TRBJ1-2, is SAVISQKPSRDICQRGTSLTIQCQVDSQVTMMFWYRQQPGQSLTLIATANQGSEATYESGFVIDKFPISRPNLTFSTLTVSNMSPEDSSIYLCSVESREDYGYTFGSGTRLTVV.

This clonotype was counted a few times. The chain is built from TRBV6-5 and TRBJ2-7; the D gene is possibly TRBD1 (6 bases). This CDR3 is built from 14 residues. V was pared by 6 bases and J by 4 bases, with 16 bases between. CDR1 and CDR2 from the germline V gene are MNHEY and SVGAGI. This CDR3 is CASSSQGYEYEQYF. Written as DNA, the CDR3 is TGTGCCAGCAGCTCACAGGGTTACGAGTACGAGCAGTACTTC.

This rearrangement joins TRBV2 to TRBJ2-7, with D perhaps matching TRBD1 (6 bases). The length of the CDR3 is 11 residues. Germline V gene lookup returns CDR1 SNHLY and CDR2 FYNNEI. Trimming shortened V by 7 bases and J by 4 bases, and 8 bases separated the two germline ends. CDR3 loop: CASIQGYEQYF. CDR3 DNA: TGTGCCAGCATACAGGGTTACGAGCAGTACTTC. The entire variable domain, with the rest obtained from reference TRBV2 and TRBJ2-7, is as follows: EPEVTQTPSHQVTQMGQEVILRCVPISNHLYFYWYRQILGQKVEFLVSFYNNEISEKSEIFDDQFSVERPDGSNFTLKIRSTKLEDSAMYFCASIQGYEQYFGPGTRLTVT.

This clonotype was detected a few times. The chain combines TRBV11-2 with TRBJ2-7; the D gene is possibly TRBD1 (6 bases). Trimming stripped 3 bases from V and 0 bases from J, with 9 bases between. The germline gives CDR1 SGHAT, CDR2 FQNNGV. The CDR3 sequence is 14 residues long. CDR3 region: CASSLTGLSYEQYF. As DNA, the CDR3 is TGTGCCAGCAGCTTGACAGGCCTCTCCTACGAGCAGTACTTC.

The V and J genes are TRBV7-9 and TRBJ2-1; D not certain. The CDR3 extends over 12 amino acids. Trimming shortened V by 5 bases and J by 10 bases, and 12 bases separated the two germline ends. Germline V gene sequence: CDR1 SEHNR, CDR2 FQNEAQ (reference sequence). The CDR3 bases are TGTGCCAGCAGCCCCCATCTCAGGGAGCAGTTCTTC. This translates into CASSPHLREQFF.